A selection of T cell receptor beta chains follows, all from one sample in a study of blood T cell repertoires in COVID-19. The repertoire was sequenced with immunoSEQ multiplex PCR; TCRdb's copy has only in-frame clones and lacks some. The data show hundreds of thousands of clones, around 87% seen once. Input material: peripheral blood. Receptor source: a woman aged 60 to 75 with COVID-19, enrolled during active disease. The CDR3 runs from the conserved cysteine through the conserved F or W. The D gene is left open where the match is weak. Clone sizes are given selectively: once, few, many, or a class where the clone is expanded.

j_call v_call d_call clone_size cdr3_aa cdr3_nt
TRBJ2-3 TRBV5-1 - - CASSLALASRSTDTQYF TGCGCCAGCAGCTTGGCCCTTGCTAGCCGGAGCACAGATACGCAGTATTTT
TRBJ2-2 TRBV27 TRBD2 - CASSLEARGGISGELFF TGTGCCAGCAGTTTAGAGGCTCGCGGGGGGATTTCCGGGGAGCTGTTTTTT
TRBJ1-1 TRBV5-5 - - CASSLASTGYTEAFF TGTGCCAGCAGCTTGGCCTCTACAGGGTACACTGAAGCTTTCTTT
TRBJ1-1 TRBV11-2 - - CASSLAKGERGDTEAFF TGTGCCAGCAGCTTAGCCAAGGGGGAGAGGGGTGACACTGAAGCTTTCTTT
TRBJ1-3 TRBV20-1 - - CSASFSDTKRTIYF TGCAGTGCTAGTTTTTCGGACACCAAAAGGACCATATATTTT
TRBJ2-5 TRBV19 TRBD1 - CASSADRGQTQYF TGTGCCAGTAGTGCAGACAGGGGTCAGACCCAGTACTTC
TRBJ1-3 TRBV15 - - CATSRDGAAGGNTIYF TGTGCCACCAGCAGAGATGGGGCAGCGGGGGGAAACACCATATATTTT
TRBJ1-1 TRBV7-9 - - CASSFSGVAEAFF TGTGCCAGCAGCTTTTCAGGGGTTGCTGAAGCTTTCTTT
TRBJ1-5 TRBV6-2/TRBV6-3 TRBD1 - CASSGTGVQPQHF TGTGCCAGCAGTGGGACAGGGGTCCAGCCCCAGCATTTT
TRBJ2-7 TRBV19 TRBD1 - CASSRSGTVTYEQYF TGTGCCAGTAGTAGATCCGGGACAGTAACCTACGAGCAGTACTTC
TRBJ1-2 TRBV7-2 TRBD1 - CASSTSPGTGVKGYTF TGTGCCAGCAGCACAAGCCCCGGGACAGGGGTTAAGGGCTACACCTTC
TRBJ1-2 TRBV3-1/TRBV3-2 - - CASSQGIAVSYGYTF TGTGCCAGCAGCCAAGGAATAGCAGTCAGTTATGGCTACACCTTC
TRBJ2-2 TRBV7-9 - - CASSLGGTVTGELFF TGTGCCAGCAGCTTAGGGGGGACTGTCACCGGGGAGCTGTTTTTT
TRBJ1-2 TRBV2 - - CASSDPSGNGYTF TGTGCCAGCAGTGATCCGTCAGGGAATGGCTACACCTTC
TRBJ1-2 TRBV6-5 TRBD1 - CASSRQGYGYTF TGTGCCAGCAGTAGACAGGGTTATGGCTACACCTTC
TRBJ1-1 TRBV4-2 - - CASSRGNTEAFF TGTGCCAGCAGCAGAGGGAACACTGAAGCTTTCTTT
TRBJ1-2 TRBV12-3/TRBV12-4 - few CASSLSQGYGYTF TGTGCCAGCAGTTTATCCCAGGGATATGGCTACACCTTC
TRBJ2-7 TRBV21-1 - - CARVDRDSYEQYF TGTGCCAGAGTGGACAGGGACTCCTACGAGCAGTACTTC
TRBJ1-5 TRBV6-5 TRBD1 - CASSKTGGREQPQHF TGTGCCAGCAGCAAGACAGGGGGTAGGGAGCAGCCCCAGCATTTT
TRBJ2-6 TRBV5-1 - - CASSLTETGANVLTF TGCGCCAGCAGCTTGACGGAGACTGGGGCCAACGTCCTGACTTTC
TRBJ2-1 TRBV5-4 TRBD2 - CASSLSTSGYNEQFF TGTGCCAGCAGCTTGTCGACTAGCGGGTACAATGAGCAGTTCTTC
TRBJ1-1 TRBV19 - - CASHFQGKTEAFF TGTGCCAGCCACTTTCAGGGGAAGACTGAAGCTTTCTTT
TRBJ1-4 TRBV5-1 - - CASSSSGTQGEKLFF TGCGCCAGCAGCTCCTCCGGGACGCAGGGGGAAAAACTGTTTTTT
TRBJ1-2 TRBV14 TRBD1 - CASSQGAGTGTYGYTF TGTGCCAGCAGCCAAGGAGCGGGGACAGGGACCTATGGCTACACCTTC
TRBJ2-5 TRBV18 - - CASSPIYQETQYF TGTGCCAGCTCACCAATCTACCAAGAGACCCAGTACTTC
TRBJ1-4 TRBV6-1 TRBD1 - CASSGKTGGPSNEKLFF TGTGCCAGCAGTGGGAAGACAGGGGGCCCTTCTAATGAAAAACTGTTTTTT
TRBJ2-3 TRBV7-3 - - CASSPGVGALTDTQYF TGTGCCAGCAGCCCAGGGGTCGGGGCCCTCACAGATACGCAGTATTTT
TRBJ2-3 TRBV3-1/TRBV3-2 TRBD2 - CASSQLAGGQDTQYF TGTGCCAGCAGCCAACTAGCGGGGGGGCAAGATACGCAGTATTTT
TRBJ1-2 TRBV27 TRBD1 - CASRTTGALGYGYTF TGTGCCAGCAGAACGACAGGGGCGCTAGGCTATGGCTACACCTTC
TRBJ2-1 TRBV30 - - CAWRVTESSYNEQFF TGTGCCTGGAGGGTAACAGAAAGCTCCTACAATGAGCAGTTCTTC